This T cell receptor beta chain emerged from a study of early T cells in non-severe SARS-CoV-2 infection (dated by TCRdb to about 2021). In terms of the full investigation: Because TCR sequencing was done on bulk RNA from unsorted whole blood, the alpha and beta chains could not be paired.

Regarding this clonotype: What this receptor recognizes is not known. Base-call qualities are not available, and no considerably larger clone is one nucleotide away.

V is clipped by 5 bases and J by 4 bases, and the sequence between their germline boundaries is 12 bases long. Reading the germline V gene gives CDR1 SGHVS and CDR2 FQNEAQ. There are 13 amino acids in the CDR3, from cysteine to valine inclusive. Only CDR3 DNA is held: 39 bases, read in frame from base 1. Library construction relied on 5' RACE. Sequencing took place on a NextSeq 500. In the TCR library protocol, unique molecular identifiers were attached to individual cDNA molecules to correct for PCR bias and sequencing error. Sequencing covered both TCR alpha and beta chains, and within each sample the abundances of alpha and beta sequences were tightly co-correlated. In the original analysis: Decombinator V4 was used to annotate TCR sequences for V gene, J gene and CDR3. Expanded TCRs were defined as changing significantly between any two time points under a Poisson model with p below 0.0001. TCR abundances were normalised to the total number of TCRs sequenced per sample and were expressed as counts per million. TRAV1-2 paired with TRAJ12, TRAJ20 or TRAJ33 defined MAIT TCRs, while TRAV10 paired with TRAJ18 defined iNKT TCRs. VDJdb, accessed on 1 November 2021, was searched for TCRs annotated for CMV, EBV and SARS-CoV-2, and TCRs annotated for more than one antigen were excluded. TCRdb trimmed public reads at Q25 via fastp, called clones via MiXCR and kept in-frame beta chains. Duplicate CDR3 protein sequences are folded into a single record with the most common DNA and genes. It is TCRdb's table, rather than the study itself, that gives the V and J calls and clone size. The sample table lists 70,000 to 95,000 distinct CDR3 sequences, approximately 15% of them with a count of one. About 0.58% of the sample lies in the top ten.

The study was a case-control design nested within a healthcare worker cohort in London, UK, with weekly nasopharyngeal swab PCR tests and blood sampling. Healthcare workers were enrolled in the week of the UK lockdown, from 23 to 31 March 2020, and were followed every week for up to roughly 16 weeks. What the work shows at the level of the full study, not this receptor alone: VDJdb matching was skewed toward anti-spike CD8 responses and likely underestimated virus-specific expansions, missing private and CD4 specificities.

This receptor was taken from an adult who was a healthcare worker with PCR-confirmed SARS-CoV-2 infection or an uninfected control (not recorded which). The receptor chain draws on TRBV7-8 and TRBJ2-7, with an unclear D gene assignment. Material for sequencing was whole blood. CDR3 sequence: CASSPTRFYEQYV. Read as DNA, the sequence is TGTGCCAGCAGCCCAACCCGGTTTTACGAGCAGTACGTC.